These 6 T cell receptor beta chains were all obtained from the same sample, sequenced in a study of T-cell reconstitution after alpha-beta-depleted transplantation in children. Preparing the TCRbeta library involved the use of unique molecular identifiers. Each CDR3 protein is one row after TCRdb ran MiXCR on the PCR reads. The data show 200,000 to 250,000 distinct CDR3 sequences, 8.5% to 10% seen once. The source material was PBMCs from the stem cell graft donor, sampled from the stem cell graft. These receptors were obtained from a human donor who donated a stem cell graft to a child with acute lymphoblastic leukemia.

This clonotype was detected a few times. The chain is built from TRBV12-3 or TRBV12-4 and TRBJ2-3, with TRBD2 matching 10 bases. Trimming removed 6 bases from V and 3 bases from J; junction bases left unmatched: 3. The CDR3 is 14 amino acids. Here the CDR3 reads CASRLAGQTDTQYF. CDR3 coding DNA: TGTGCCAGCAGACTAGCGGGGCAGACAGATACGCAGTATTTT.

This clonotype occurred a few times. In nucleotides, the CDR3 is TGTGCCAGTTTTAAAGACCAGTACGAGCAGTACTTC. Translated: CASFKDQYEQYF. This rearrangement joins TRBV27 to TRBJ2-7; the D is unclear. Germline CDR1 is MNHEY and CDR2 is SMNVEV (reference sequence). V gave up 9 bases and J gave up 4 bases, with 13 bases separating them. The CDR3 length is 12 residues.

This clonotype was counted at least ten times. The chain recombines TRBV18 with TRBJ1-1; 8 bases agree with TRBD1. CDR1 KGHSH and CDR2 LQKENI come from the germline V gene. Losses at the gene ends were 3 bases for V and 5 bases for J; bases not matched to a gene: 5. This CDR3 comprises 14 residues. The CDR3 DNA sequence: TGTGCCAGCTCACCGCGACAGGGGTTGACTGAAGCTTTCTTT. It codes for CASSPRQGLTEAFF.

CDR3: CASSPRDRGLAGSYEQYF. In nucleotides, the CDR3 is TGCGCCAGCAGCCCCCGCGACAGGGGACTCGCGGGCTCCTACGAGCAGTACTTC. The rearrangement uses TRBV5-1 and TRBJ2-7; 8 bases align to TRBD1. Germline V gives CDR1 SGHRS, CDR2 YFSETQ. V dropped 4 bases and J dropped 0; count of bases not matched to a gene: 15. This CDR3 is built from 18 residues.

This clonotype was seen a few times. The J gene is TRBJ2-5, the V gene TRBV7-9; D possibly corresponds to TRBD2 (7 bases). CDR3 length: 16 residues. CDR1 is SEHNR and CDR2 is FQNEAQ in the germline V gene (reference sequence). V lost 7 bases, J lost 4 bases, and 22 bases lay in between. The CDR3 DNA reads TGTGCCAGCACCCCCAAGCCGGGGGGCTCGTCAGAGACCCAGTACTTC. It specifies CASTPKPGGSSETQYF. Drawing the rest from reference TRBV7-9 and TRBJ2-5, the complete variable domain is DTGVSQNPRHKITKRGQNVTFRCDPISEHNRLYWYRQTLGQGPEFLTYFQNEAQLEKSRLLSDRFSAERPKGSFSTLEIQRTEQGDSAMYLCASTPKPGGSSETQYFGPGTRLLVL.

This clonotype has ten or more counts. V gene TRBV15 combines with J gene TRBJ2-5; D is unresolved. Germline CDR1 is LNHNV and CDR2 is YYDKDF (reference sequence). The CDR3 extends over 13 amino acids. V was shortened by 5 bases and J by 5 bases, with 12 bases between the two germline ends. The CDR3 DNA reads TGTGCCACCAGCTTCTCTATCATGGAGACCCAGTACTTC. Translating it yields CATSFSIMETQYF.